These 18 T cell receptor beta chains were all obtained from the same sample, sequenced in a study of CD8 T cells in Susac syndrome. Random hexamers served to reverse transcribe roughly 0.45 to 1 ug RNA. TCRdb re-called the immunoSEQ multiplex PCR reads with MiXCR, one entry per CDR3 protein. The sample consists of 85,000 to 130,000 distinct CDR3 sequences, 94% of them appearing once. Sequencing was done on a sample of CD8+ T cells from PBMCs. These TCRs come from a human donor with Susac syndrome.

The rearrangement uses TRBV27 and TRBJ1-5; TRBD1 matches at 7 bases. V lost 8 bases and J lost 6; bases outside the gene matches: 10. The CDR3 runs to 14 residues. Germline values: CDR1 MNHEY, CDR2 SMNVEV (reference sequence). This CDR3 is CASSGDSSSQPQHF. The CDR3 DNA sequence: TGTGCCAGCTCCGGGGACAGCTCATCTCAGCCCCAGCATTTT.

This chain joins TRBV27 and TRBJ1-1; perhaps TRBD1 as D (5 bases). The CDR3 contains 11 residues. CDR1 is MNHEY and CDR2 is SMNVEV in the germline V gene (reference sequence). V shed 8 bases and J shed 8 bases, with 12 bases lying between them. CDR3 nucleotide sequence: TGTGCCAGCGGCTTAGGGGCAGAAGCTTTCTTT. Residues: CASGLGAEAFF.

This chain's CDR3 is CASTTDGGPETQYF. CDR3 nucleotide sequence: TGTGCCAGCACCACGGACGGGGGGCCGGAGACCCAGTACTTC. The V call is TRBV7-2, the J call TRBJ2-5, with TRBD2 as a possible D gene (7 bases). CDR1 and CDR2 from the germline V gene are SGHTA and FQGNSA. V was trimmed by 7 bases and J by 5 bases, leaving 17 bases between them. This CDR3 has 14 residues.

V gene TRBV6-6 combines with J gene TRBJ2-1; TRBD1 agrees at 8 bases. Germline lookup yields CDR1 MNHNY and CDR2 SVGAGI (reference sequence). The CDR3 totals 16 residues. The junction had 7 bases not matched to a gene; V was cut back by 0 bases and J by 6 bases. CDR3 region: CASSYSTGQGGNEQFF. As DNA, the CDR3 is TGTGCCAGCAGTTACTCGACAGGACAGGGTGGCAATGAGCAGTTCTTC.

The CDR3 is CASRKEGSQETQYF. CDR3 bases: TGTGCCAGCAGGAAAGAAGGGTCACAAGAGACCCAGTACTTC. The J gene is TRBJ2-5, the V gene TRBV2, with D uncertain. Germline assignment: CDR1 SNHLY and CDR2 FYNNEI. V was cut by 6 bases and J by 2 bases, with 13 bases left in between. CDR3 size: 14 residues.

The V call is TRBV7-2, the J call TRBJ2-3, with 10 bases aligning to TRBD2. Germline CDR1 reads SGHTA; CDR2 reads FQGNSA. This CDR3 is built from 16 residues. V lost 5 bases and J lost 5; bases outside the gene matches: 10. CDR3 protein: CASSQTLAGAGDTQYF. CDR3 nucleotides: TGTGCCAGCAGCCAAACCCTAGCGGGGGCGGGAGATACGCAGTATTTT.

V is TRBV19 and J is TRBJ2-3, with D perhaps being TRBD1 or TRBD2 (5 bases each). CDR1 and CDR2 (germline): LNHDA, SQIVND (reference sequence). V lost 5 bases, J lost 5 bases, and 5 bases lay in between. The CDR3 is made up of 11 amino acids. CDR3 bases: TGTGCCAGTAGTGGGGGAGATACGCAGTATTTT. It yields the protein CASSGGDTQYF.

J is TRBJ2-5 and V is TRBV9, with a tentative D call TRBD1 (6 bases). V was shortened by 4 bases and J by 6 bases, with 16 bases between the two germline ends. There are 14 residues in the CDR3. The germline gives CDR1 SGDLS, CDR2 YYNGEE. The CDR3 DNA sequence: TGTGCCAGCAGCATTTCCGGGACAAAGCAGACCCAGTACTTC. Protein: CASSISGTKQTQYF. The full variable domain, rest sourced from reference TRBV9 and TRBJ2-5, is DSGVTQTPKHLITATGQRVTLRCSPRSGDLSVYWYQQSLDQGLQFLIQYYNGEERAKGNILERFSAQQFPDLHSELNLSSLELGDSALYFCASSISGTKQTQYFGPGTRLLVL.

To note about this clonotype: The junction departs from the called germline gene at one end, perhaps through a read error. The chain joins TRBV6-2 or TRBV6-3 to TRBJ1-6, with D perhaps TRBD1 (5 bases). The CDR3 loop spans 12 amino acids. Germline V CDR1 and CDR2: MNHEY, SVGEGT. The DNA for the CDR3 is TGTGCCAGCAGTTACCCTACAGGACCCTTCCACTTT. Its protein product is CASSYPTGPFHF.

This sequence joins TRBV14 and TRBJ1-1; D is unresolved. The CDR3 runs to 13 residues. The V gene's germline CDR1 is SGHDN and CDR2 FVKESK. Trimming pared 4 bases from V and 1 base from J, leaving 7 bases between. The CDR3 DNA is TGTGCCAGCAGCCTACGGTCGAACACTGAAGCTTTCTTT. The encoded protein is CASSLRSNTEAFF. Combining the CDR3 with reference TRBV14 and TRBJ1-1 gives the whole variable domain EAGVTQFPSHSVIEKGQTVTLRCDPISGHDNLYWYRRVMGKEIKFLLHFVKESKQDESGMPNNRFLAERTGGTYSTLKVQPAELEDSGVYFCASSLRSNTEAFFGQGTRLTVV.

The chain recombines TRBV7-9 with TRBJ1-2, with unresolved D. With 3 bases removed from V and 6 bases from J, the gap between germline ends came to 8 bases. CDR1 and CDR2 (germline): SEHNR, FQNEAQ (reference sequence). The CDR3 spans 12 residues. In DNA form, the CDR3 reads TGTGCCAGCAGCTTGTTAGATCATGGCTACACCTTC. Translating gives CASSLLDHGYTF.

CDR3 sequence reads: CSARPDRGRQETQYF. CDR3 bases: TGCAGTGCTAGACCCGACAGGGGGCGACAAGAGACCCAGTACTTC. The genes are TRBV20-1 and TRBJ2-5; 10 bases fit TRBD1. The CDR3 length is 15 residues. From germline, CDR1 is DFQATT and CDR2 SNEGSKA (reference sequence). With V trimmed by 2 bases and J by 2 bases, 5 bases remained unmatched.

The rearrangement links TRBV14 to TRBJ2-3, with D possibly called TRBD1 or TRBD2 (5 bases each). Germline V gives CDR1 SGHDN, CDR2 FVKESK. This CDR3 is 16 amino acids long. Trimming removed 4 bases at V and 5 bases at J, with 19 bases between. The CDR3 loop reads CASSRRGEGTQDTQYF. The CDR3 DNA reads TGTGCCAGCAGCCGCCGTGGCGAGGGGACCCAAGATACGCAGTATTTT.

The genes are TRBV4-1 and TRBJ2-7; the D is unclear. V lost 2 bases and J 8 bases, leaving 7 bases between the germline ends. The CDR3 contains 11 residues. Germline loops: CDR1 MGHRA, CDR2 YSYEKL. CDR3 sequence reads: CASSQSDQQYF. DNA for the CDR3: TGCGCCAGCAGCCAATCCGACCAGCAGTACTTC.

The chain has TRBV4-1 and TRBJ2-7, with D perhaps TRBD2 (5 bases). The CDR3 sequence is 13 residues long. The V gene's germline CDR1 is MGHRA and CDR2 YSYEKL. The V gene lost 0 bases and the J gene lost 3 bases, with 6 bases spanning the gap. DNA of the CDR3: TGCGCCAGCAGCCAAGAAGGAGGCTACGAGCAGTACTTC. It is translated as CASSQEGGYEQYF.

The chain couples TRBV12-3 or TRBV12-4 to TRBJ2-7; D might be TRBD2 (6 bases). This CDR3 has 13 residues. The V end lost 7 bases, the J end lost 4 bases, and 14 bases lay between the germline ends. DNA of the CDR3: TGTGCCAGCACCCCCGGGGACTCATACGAGCAGTACTTC. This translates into CASTPGDSYEQYF.

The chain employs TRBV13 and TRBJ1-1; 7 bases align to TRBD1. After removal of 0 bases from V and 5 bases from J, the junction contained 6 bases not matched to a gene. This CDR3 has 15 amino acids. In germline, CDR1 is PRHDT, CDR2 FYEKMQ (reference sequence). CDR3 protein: CASSLGEGAYTEAFF. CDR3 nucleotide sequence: TGTGCCAGCAGCTTAGGGGAGGGGGCCTATACTGAAGCTTTCTTT. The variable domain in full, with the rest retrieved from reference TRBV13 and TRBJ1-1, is AAGVIQSPRHLIKEKRETATLKCYPIPRHDTVYWYQQGPGQDPQFLISFYEKMQSDKGSIPDRFSAQQFSDYHSELNMSSLELGDSALYFCASSLGEGAYTEAFFGQGTRLTVV.

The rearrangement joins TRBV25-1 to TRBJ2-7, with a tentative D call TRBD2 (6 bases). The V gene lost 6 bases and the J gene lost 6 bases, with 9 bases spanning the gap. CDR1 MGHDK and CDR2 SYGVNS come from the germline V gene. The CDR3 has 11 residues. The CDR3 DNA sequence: TGTGCCAGCAGCTCCGGGAGCGAGCAGTACTTC. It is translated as CASSSGSEQYF.